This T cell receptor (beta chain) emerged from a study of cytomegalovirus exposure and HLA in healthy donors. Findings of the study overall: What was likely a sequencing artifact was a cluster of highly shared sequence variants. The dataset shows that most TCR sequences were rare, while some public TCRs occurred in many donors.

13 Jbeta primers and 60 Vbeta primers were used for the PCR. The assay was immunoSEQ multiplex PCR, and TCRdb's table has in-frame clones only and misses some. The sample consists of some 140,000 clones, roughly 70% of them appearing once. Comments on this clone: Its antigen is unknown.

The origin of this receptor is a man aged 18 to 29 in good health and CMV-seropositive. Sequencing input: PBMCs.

The CDR3 DNA is TGTGCCAGCAGTCTTAGCGGGGGGGCTGGAAATGAGCAGTTCTTC. Amino acid sequence: CASSLSGGAGNEQFF. The chain is built from TRBV27 and TRBJ2-1; 11 bases map to TRBD2. The junction had 7 bases not matched to a gene; V was cut back by 5 bases and J by 7 bases. Germline V lookup: CDR1 MNHEY, CDR2 SMNVEV (reference sequence). CDR3 size: 15 residues.